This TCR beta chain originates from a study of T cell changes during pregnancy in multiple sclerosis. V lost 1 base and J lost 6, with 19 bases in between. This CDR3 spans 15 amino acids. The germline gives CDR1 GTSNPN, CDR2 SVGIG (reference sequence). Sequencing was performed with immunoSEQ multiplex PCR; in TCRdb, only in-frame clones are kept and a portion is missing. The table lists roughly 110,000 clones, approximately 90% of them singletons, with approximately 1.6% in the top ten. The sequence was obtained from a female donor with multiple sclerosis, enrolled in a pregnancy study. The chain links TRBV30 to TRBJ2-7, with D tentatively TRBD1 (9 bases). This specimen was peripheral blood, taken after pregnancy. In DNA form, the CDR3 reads TGTGCCTGGAGTGCCCTGGACAGGGGACTAGTCGAGCAGTACTTC. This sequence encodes CAWSALDRGLVEQYF.